These 15 T cell receptor beta chains were sequenced from one sample in a study of regulatory T cells in long-lasting Graves disease. Time point defined: persistent/refractory GD, antithyroid drugs over 5 years with positive TRAb. PBMCs provided the RNA from which the TCR library was made. Through Arm-PCR of CDR3 regions and iRepertoire HTBI primers, TCR beta libraries were built. TCRdb ran MiXCR on the multiplex PCR reads and lists one entry per CDR3 protein. Counted here are hundreds of thousands of distinct CDR3 sequences, approximately 23% occurring once; the ten biggest clones make up around 13%. Sequencing used peripheral blood mononuclear cells (PBMCs), obtained when the disease was refractory, from a patient treated with antithyroid drugs. These receptors were taken from a female donor with Graves disease.

Many counts were recorded for this clonotype. The chain joins TRBV7-9 to TRBJ2-5; TRBD1 matches 9 bases. The V segment lost 4 bases and the J segment 2 bases; nucleotides outside the gene matches: 8. This CDR3 has 16 residues. Germline V gene data show CDR1 as SEHNR and CDR2 as FQNEAQ (reference sequence). CDR3 residues: CASSWTPGQGQETQYF. In DNA, the CDR3 is TGTGCCAGCAGCTGGACACCGGGACAGGGACAAGAGACCCAGTACTTC.

This clonotype has ten or more counts. The rearrangement links TRBV7-2 to TRBJ2-7; 11 bases agree with TRBD1. V was pared by 3 bases and J by 4 bases, with 5 bases of the junction left unmatched. The CDR3 has 15 amino acids. CDR1 is SGHTA and CDR2 is FQGNSA in the germline V gene. The DNA for the CDR3 is TGTGCCAGCAGCTTCACGGGACAGGGGGATTACGAGCAGTACTTC. It specifies CASSFTGQGDYEQYF. Using reference TRBV7-2 and TRBJ2-7 for the parts outside the CDR3, the full variable domain is GAGVSQSPSNKVTEKGKDVELRCDPISGHTALYWYRQSLGQGLEFLIYFQGNSAPDKSGLPSDRFSAERTGGSVSTLTIQRTQQEDSAVYLCASSFTGQGDYEQYFGPGTRLTVT.

This sequence joins TRBV11-2 and TRBJ2-2, with D perhaps TRBD1 or TRBD2 (6 bases each). The V end lost 5 bases, the J end lost 6 bases, and 22 bases lay between the germline ends. Germline V gene sequence: CDR1 SGHAT, CDR2 FQNNGV. The CDR3 has 17 residues. CDR3 sequence reads: CASSPPGGPSDAGELFF. In nucleotides, the CDR3 is TGTGCCAGCAGCCCCCCTGGGGGGCCTTCGGATGCCGGGGAGCTGTTTTTT.

V usage is TRBV9 and J usage is TRBJ1-3, with a possible D match to TRBD1 (5 bases). CDR1 is SGDLS, CDR2 YYNGEE, per germline. The V end was cut by 0 bases, the J end by 3 bases, with 10 bases between. The CDR3 is 15 residues long. CDR3: CASSVEGRVGNTIYF. The CDR3 nucleotides read TGTGCCAGCAGCGTAGAGGGGAGGGTTGGAAACACCATATATTTT.

This clonotype occurred many times. The chain employs TRBV6-1 and TRBJ1-1, with 9 positions matching TRBD1. V dropped 5 bases and J dropped 5; count of bases not matched to a gene: 9. The germline V gene encodes CDR1 MNHNS and CDR2 SASEGT. The CDR3 has 15 residues. CDR3 loop: CASSKPGQGGTEAFF. The CDR3 region has the DNA TGTGCCAGCAGTAAACCGGGACAGGGAGGAACTGAAGCTTTCTTT.

The rearrangement uses TRBV6-1 and TRBJ2-2; 8 nucleotides line up with TRBD1. CDR1 and CDR2 (germline): MNHNS, SASEGT. V dropped 6 bases and J dropped 0; count of bases not matched to a gene: 18. The CDR3 loop spans 20 amino acids. The CDR3 is CASRLSTGGPTVSNTGELFF. The CDR3 DNA reads as TGTGCCAGCAGGCTATCTACAGGGGGACCTACAGTTTCGAACACCGGGGAGCTGTTTTTT.

Concerning this clonotype: The junction departs from germline at one end; a sequencing error may be responsible. The V call is TRBV6-1, the J call TRBJ2-6; D is perhaps TRBD1 (5 bases). The CDR3 is made up of 14 amino acids. Germline lookup yields CDR1 MNHNS and CDR2 SASEGT. This CDR3 is CASRESSGADVLTF. The CDR3 nucleotides are TGTGCCAGCAGAGAGAGCTCTGGGGCCGACGTCCTGACTTTC.

Comments on this clonotype: A far larger clone is only one base removed, so a read error is likely. The rearrangement uses TRBV13 and TRBJ2-4; 9 positions match TRBD2. The length of the CDR3 is 15 residues. Germline trimming cut 6 bases from V and 6 bases from J; bases unmatched to any gene: 9. CDR1 PRHDT and CDR2 FYEKMQ come from the germline V gene (reference sequence). CDR3 protein: CASSGWLTSGNIQYF. Here the CDR3 DNA reads TGTGCCAGCAGTGGTTGGCTGACTAGCGGAAACATTCAGTACTTC.

This clonotype has a count of ten or more. CDR3 DNA: TGTGCCAGCAGCTCCGGGAGCGGTGGGGAGACCCAGTACTTC. Amino acid sequence: CASSSGSGGETQYF. J is TRBJ2-5 and V is TRBV7-2; the D gene is possibly TRBD2 (6 bases). V lost 4 bases, J lost 5 bases, and 14 bases lay in between. The germline CDR1 and CDR2 sequences are SGHTA and FQGNSA. This CDR3 spans 14 amino acids.

This clonotype was seen a handful of times. The rearrangement uses TRBV6-4 and TRBJ2-7, with 7 bases identical to TRBD2. This CDR3 is 13 amino acids long. CDR1 and CDR2 (germline): MRHNA, SNTAGT. V shed 5 bases and J 3 bases; nucleotides not matched to a gene: 4. Here the CDR3 reads CASSTSAIYEQYF. The CDR3 DNA reads TGTGCCAGCAGTACTAGCGCAATCTACGAGCAGTACTTC.

CDR3 sequence: CATSDTTGSNQPQHF. In DNA form, the CDR3 reads TGTGCCACCAGTGACACGACAGGTTCTAATCAGCCCCAGCATTTT. The rearrangement links TRBV24-1 to TRBJ1-5; D is perhaps TRBD1 (6 bases). Per germline, CDR1 KGHDR and CDR2 SFDVKD. This CDR3 is 15 amino acids long. Trimming removed 4 bases from V and 4 bases from J, with 13 bases in between.

This clonotype was detected ten times or more. The rearrangement joins TRBV28 to TRBJ1-1, with 8 nucleotides matching TRBD1. Per the germline V gene, CDR1 is MDHEN and CDR2 is SYDVKM. V was clipped by 7 bases and J by 3 bases; unmatched bases: 10. CDR3 size: 15 residues. The CDR3 reads CASNSQGARDTEAFF. As DNA, the CDR3 is TGTGCCAGCAACTCCCAGGGGGCCCGGGACACTGAAGCTTTCTTT.

This clonotype was counted a single time. This chain uses TRBV6-1 with TRBJ1-1; 7 nucleotides agree with TRBD1. This CDR3 comprises 15 residues. Germline V lookup: CDR1 MNHNS, CDR2 SASEGT. The V segment lost 6 bases and the J segment 2 bases; nucleotides outside the gene matches: 9. CDR3 in amino acids: CASRTGLALNTEAFF. The CDR3 DNA sequence: TGTGCCAGCAGGACAGGGCTGGCCCTAAACACTGAAGCTTTCTTT.

As concerns this clonotype: Since the CDR3 does not end with the conserved phenylalanine or tryptophan, this likely comes from a read error. The chain uses TRBV5-1 and TRBJ2-2, with 10 bases that match TRBD2. Germline-derived CDR1 and CDR2 are SGHRS and YFSETQ. V lost 2 bases, J lost 8 bases, and 12 bases stayed unmatched. The CDR3 is 17 amino acids. CDR3 sequence (DNA): TGCGCCAGCAGCTTCGGATCGACGGGACTAGCGAAGGGGGAGCTGTTTTCT. It specifies CASSFGSTGLAKGELFS.

This clonotype was detected many times. The V call is TRBV28, the J call TRBJ1-1, with D possibly being TRBD1 (5 bases). In germline, CDR1 is MDHEN, CDR2 SYDVKM. Trimming removed 6 bases at V and 3 bases at J, with 14 bases between. This CDR3 is 14 amino acids long. The CDR3 sequence is CASSLEVGDTEAFF. The CDR3 DNA is TGTGCCAGCAGCTTAGAGGTAGGGGACACTGAAGCTTTCTTT.